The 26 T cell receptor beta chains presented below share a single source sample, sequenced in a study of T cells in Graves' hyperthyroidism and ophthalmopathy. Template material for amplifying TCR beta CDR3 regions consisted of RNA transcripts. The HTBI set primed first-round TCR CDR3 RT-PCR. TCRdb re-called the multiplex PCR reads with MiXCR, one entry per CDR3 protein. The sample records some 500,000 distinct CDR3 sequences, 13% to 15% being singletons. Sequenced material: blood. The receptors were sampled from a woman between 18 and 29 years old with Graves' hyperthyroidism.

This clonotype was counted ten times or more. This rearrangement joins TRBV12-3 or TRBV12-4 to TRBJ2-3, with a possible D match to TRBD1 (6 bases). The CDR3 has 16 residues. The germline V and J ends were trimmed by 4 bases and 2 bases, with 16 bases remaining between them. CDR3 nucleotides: TGTGCCAGCAGTTATACAGGGTCCGTTGTCACAGATACGCAGTATTTT. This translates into CASSYTGSVVTDTQYF.

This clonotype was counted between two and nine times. CDR3 sequence reads: CASSQEAGPIPDTQYF. CDR3 coding DNA: TGTGCCAGCAGCCAAGAGGCAGGGCCGATCCCAGATACGCAGTATTTT. The chain combines TRBV11-3 with TRBJ2-3; D perhaps matches TRBD1 (5 bases). The CDR3 runs 16 residues. Germline-derived CDR1 and CDR2 are SGHNT and YENEEA. V dropped 5 bases and J dropped 4 bases, with 19 bases sitting between them.

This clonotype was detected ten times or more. CDR3 region: CASSLGVGGYTF. CDR3 bases: TGTGCCAGCAGTTTGGGAGTCGGGGGCTACACCTTC. V and J are TRBV12-3 or TRBV12-4 and TRBJ1-2, with D uncertain. The CDR3 has 12 residues. The germline V and J ends were trimmed by 3 bases and 8 bases, with 10 bases remaining between them.

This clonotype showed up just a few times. CDR3 DNA: TGCAGCGTTGAAGATCGGGTGGGGAGGGGGAACACTGAAGCTTTCTTT. This sequence encodes CSVEDRVGRGNTEAFF. This sequence joins TRBV29-1 and TRBJ1-1, with D perhaps matching TRBD1 (5 bases). Trimming removed 0 bases from V and 1 base from J, with 15 bases in between. Per germline, CDR1 SQVTM and CDR2 ANQGSEA. The length of the CDR3 is 16 residues.

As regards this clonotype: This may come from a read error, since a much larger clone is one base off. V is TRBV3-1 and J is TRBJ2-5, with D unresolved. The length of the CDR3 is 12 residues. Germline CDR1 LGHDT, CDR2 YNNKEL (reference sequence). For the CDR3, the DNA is TGTGCCAGCAGTCAATTCGTAGAGAACCAGTACTTC. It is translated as CASSQFVENQYF.

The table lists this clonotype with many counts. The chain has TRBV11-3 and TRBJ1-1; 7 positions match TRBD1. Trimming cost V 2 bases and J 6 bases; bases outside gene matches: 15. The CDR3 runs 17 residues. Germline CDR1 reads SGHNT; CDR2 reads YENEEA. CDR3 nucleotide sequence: TGTGCCAGCAGCTTACGTTATGTTCCAGACAGGGTTTCTGAAGCTTTCTTT. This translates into CASSLRYVPDRVSEAFF.

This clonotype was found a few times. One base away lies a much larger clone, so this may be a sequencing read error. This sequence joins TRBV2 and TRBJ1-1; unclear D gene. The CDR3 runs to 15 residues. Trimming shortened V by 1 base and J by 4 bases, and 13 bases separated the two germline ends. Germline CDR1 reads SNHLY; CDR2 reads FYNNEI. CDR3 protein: CASSEEWEVSTEAFF. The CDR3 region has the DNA TGTGCCAGCAGTGAAGAGTGGGAGGTGAGCACTGAAGCTTTCTTT.

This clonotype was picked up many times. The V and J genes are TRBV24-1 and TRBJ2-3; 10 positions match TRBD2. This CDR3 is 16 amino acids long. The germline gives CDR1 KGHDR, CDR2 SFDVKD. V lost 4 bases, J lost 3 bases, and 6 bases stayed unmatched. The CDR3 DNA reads TGTGCCACCAGTGACCCATCTAGCGGGAGTACAGATACGCAGTATTTT. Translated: CATSDPSSGSTDTQYF.

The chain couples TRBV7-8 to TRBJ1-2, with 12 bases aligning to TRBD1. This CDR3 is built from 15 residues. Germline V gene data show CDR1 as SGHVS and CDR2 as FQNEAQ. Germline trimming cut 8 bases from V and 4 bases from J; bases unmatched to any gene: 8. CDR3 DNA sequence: TGTGCCAGCGGGGGACAGGGGGCGGGAGCCTATGGCTACACCTTC. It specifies CASGGQGAGAYGYTF. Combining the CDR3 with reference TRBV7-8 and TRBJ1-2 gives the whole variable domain GAGVSQSPRYKVAKRGQDVALRCDPISGHVSLFWYQQALGQGPEFLTYFQNEAQLDKSGLPSDRFFAERPEGSVSTLKIQRTQQEDSAVYLCASGGQGAGAYGYTFGSGTRLTVV.

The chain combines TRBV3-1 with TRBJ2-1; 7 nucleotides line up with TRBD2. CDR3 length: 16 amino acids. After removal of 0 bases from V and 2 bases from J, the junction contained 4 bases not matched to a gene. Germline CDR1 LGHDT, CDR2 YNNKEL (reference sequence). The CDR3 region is CASSQEGGVAYNEQFF. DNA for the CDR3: TGTGCCAGCAGCCAAGAGGGAGGGGTGGCCTACAATGAGCAGTTCTTC.

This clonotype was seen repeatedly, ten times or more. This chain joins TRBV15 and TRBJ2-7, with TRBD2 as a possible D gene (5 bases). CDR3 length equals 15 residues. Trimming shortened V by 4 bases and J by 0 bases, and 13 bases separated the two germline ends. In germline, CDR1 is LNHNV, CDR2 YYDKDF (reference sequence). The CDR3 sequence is CATSMDLGSSYEQYV. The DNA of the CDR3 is TGTGCCACCAGCATGGACCTTGGGAGCTCCTACGAGCAGTACGTC.

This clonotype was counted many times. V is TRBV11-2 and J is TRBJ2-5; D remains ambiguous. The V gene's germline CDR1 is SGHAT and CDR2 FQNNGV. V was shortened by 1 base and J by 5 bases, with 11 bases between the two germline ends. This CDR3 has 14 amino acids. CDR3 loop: CASSLGIGMETQYF. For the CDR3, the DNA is TGTGCCAGCAGCTTAGGTATAGGGATGGAGACCCAGTACTTC.

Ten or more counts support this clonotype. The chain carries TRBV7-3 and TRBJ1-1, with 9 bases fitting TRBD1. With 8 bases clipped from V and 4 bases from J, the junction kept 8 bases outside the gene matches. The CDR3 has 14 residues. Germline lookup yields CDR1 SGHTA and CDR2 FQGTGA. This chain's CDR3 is CASAITGGFTEAFF. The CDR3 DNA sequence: TGTGCCAGCGCGATCACAGGGGGCTTCACTGAAGCTTTCTTT. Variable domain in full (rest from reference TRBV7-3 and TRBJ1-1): GAGVSQTPSNKVTEKGKYVELRCDPISGHTALYWYRQSLGQGPEFLIYFQGTGAADDSGLPNDRFFAVRPEGSVSTLKIQRTERGDSAVYLCASAITGGFTEAFFGQGTRLTVV.

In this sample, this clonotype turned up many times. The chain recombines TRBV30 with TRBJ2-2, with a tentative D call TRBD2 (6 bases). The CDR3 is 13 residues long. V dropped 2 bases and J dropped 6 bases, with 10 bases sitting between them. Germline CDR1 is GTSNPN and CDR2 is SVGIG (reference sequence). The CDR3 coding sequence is TGTGCCTGGAGTATTAGCGGCCCCGGGGAGCTGTTTTTT. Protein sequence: CAWSISGPGELFF. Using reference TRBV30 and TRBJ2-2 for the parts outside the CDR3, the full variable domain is SQTIHQWPATLVQPVGSPLSLECTVEGTSNPNLYWYRQAAGRGLQLLFYSVGIGQISSEVPQNLSASRPQDRQFILSSKKLLLSDSGFYLCAWSISGPGELFFGEGSRLTVL.

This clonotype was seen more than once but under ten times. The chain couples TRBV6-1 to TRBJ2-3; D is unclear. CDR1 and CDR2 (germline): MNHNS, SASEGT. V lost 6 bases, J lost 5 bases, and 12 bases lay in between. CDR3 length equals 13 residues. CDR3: CASRRDAEDTQYF. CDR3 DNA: TGTGCCAGCAGGAGAGACGCCGAAGATACGCAGTATTTT.

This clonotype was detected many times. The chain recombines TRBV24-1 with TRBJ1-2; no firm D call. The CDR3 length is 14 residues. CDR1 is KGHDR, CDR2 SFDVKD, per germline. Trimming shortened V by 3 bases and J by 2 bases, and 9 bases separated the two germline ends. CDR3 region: CATSDRDKNYGYTF. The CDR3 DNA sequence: TGTGCCACCAGTGATCGCGACAAGAACTATGGCTACACCTTC.

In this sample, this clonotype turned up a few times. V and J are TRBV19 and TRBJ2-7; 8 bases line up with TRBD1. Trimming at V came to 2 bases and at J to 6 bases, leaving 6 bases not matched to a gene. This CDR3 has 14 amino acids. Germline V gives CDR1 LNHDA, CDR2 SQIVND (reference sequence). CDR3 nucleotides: TGTGCCAGTAGTATATGGCAGGGGGCAGTCGAGCAGTACTTC. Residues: CASSIWQGAVEQYF. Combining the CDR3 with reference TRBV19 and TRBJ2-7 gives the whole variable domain DGGITQSPKYLFRKEGQNVTLSCEQNLNHDAMYWYRQDPGQGLRLIYYSQIVNDFQKGDIAEGYSVSREKKESFPLTVTSAQKNPTAFYLCASSIWQGAVEQYFGPGTRLTVT.

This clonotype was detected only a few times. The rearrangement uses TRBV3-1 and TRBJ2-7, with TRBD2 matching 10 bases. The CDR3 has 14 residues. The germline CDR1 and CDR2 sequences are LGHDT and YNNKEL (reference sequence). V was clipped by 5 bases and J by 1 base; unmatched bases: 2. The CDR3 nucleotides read TGTGCCAGCAGCGGACTAGCGGAATCCTACGAGCAGTACTTC. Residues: CASSGLAESYEQYF.

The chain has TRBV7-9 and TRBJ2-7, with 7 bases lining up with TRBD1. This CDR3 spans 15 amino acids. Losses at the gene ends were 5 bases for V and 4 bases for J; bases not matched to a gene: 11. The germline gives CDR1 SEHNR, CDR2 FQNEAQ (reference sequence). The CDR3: CASSRQGSSGYEQYF. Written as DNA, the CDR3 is TGTGCCAGCAGCCGACAGGGCAGTAGTGGGTACGAGCAGTACTTC.

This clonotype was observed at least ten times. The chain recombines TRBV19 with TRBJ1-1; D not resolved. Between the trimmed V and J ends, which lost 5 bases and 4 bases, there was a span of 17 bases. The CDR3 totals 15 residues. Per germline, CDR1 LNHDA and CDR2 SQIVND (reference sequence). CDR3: CASSPPGHRITEAFF. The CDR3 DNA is TGTGCCAGTAGTCCCCCCGGGCATCGTATCACTGAAGCTTTCTTT.

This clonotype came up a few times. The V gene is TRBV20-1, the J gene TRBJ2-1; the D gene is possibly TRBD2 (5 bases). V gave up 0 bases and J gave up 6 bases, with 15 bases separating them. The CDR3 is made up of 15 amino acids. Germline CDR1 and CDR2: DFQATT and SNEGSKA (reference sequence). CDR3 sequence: CSARDGSEGSNEQFF. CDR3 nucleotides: TGCAGTGCTAGAGATGGGAGCGAAGGGAGCAATGAGCAGTTCTTC.

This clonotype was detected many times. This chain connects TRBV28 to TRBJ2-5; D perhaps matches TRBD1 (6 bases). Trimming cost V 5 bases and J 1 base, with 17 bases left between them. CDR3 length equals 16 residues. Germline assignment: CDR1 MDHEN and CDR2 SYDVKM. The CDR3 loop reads CASSGETGSTQETQYF. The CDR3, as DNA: TGTGCCAGCAGTGGGGAAACAGGGAGTACCCAAGAGACCCAGTACTTC.

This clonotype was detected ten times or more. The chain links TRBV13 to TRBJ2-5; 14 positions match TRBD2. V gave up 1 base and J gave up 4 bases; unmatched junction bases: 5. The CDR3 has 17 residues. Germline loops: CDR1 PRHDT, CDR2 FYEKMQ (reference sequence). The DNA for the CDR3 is TGTGCCAGCAGCTTAGTGGGACTAGCGGGAGTAGGAGAGACCCAGTACTTC. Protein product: CASSLVGLAGVGETQYF.

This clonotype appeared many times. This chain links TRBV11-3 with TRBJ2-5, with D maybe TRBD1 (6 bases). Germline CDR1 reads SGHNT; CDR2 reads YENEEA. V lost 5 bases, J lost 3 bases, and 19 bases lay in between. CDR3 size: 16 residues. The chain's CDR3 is CASSPGLSAGEETQYF. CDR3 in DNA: TGTGCCAGCAGCCCTGGGCTTTCGGCAGGGGAAGAGACCCAGTACTTC. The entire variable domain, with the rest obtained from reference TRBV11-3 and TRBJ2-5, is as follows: EAGVVQSPRYKIIEKKQPVAFWCNPISGHNTLYWYLQNLGQGPELLIRYENEEAVDDSQLPKDRFSAERLKGVDSTLKIQPAELGDSAVYLCASSPGLSAGEETQYFGPGTRLLVL.

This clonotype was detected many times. CDR3: CASSFFSTGNTIYF. CDR3 bases: TGTGCCAGCAGTTTTTTCTCTACTGGAAACACCATATATTTT. The chain joins TRBV12-3 or TRBV12-4 to TRBJ1-3; D is ambiguous. The germline V and J ends were trimmed by 3 bases and 2 bases, with 8 bases remaining between them. CDR3 length equals 14 residues.

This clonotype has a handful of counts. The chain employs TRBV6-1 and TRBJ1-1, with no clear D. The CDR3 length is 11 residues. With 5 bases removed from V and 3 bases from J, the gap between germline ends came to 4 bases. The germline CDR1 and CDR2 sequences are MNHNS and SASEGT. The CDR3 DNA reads TGTGCCAGCAGTACAGACACTGAAGCTTTCTTT. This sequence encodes CASSTDTEAFF.